This T cell receptor (beta chain) was captured by sequencing in a study of cytomegalovirus exposure and HLA in healthy donors. With regard to this clone: Its antigen is undetermined.

Study-level results: As was reported, the HLA-A and HLA-B alleles of most subjects were accurately predicted from TCR beta sequences.

It was healthy bone marrow donors who served as donors. PCR involved 60 Vbeta and 13 Jbeta primers. Sequencing was performed with immunoSEQ multiplex PCR; in TCRdb, only in-frame clones are kept and a portion is missing. Recorded for this sample: about 110,000 clones. Trimming removed 4 bases from V and 4 bases from J; junction bases left unmatched: 6. Per germline, CDR1 SGDLS and CDR2 YYNGEE. The CDR3 contains 15 residues. The gene calls are TRBV9 and TRBJ2-5; TRBD1 agrees at 11 bases. This receptor was identified in a man in his forties in good health and CMV-seropositive. Material for sequencing was PBMCs. CDR3 coding DNA: TGTGCCAGCAGCCAGGGACAGGGGGAGAGAGAGACCCAGTACTTC. This encodes CASSQGQGERETQYF.